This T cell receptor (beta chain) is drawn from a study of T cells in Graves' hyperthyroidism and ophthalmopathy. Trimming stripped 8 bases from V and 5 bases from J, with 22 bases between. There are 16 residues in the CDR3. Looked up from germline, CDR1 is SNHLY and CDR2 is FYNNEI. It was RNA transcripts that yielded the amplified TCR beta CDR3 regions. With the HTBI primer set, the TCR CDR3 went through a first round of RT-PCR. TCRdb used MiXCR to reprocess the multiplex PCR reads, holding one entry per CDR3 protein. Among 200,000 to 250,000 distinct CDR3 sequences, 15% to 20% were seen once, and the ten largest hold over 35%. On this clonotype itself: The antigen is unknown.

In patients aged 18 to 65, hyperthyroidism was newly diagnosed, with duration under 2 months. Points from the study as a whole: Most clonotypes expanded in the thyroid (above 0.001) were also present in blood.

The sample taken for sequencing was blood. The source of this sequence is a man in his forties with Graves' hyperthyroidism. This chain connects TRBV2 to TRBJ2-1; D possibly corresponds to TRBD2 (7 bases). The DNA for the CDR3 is TGTGCCAGCGCGACAACTAGGGGGGGGGCGCACAATGAGCAGTTCTTC. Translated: CASATTRGGAHNEQFF.